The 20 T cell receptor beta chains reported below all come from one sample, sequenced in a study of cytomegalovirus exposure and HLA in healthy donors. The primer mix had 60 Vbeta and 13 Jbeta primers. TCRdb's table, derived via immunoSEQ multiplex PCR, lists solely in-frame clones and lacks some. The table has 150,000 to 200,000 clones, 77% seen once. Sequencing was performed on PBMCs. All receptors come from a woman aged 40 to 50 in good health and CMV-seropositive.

The CDR3 DNA reads as TGTGCCAGCAGCTTAGATTTAGTAGAGTCTGGCTACACCTTC. This encodes CASSLDLVESGYTF. J is TRBJ1-2 and V is TRBV7-9, with unresolved D. The CDR3 extends over 14 amino acids. Trimming took off 1 base at V and 7 bases at J, with 13 bases between the two ends. The germline V gene encodes CDR1 SEHNR and CDR2 FQNEAQ (reference sequence).

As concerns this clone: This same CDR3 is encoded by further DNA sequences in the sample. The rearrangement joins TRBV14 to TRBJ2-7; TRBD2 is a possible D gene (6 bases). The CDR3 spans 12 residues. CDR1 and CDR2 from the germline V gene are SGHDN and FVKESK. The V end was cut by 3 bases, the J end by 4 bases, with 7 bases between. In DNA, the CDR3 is TGTGCCAGCAGCCAGGGGACTTACGAGCAGTACTTC. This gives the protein CASSQGTYEQYF.

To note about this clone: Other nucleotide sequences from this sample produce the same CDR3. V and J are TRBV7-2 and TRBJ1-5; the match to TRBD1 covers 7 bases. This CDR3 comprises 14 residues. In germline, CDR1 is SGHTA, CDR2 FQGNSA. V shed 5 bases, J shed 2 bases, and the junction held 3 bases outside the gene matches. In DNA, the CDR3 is TGTGCCAGCAGCCCGGGGACAGGCAATCAGCCCCAGCATTTT. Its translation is CASSPGTGNQPQHF.

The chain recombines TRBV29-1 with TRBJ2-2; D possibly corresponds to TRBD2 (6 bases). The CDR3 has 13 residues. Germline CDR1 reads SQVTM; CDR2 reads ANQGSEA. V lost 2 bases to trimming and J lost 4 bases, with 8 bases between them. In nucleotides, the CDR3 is TGCAGCGTTGAAATGGGGGGCACCGGGGAGCTGTTTTTT. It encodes CSVEMGGTGELFF.

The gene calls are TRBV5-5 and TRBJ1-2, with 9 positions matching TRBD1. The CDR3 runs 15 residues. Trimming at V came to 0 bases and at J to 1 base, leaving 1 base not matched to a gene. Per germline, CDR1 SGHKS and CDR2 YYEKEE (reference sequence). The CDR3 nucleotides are TGTGCCAGCAGCTTGGAGGGACAGGGTAACTATGGCTACACCTTC. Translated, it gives CASSLEGQGNYGYTF.

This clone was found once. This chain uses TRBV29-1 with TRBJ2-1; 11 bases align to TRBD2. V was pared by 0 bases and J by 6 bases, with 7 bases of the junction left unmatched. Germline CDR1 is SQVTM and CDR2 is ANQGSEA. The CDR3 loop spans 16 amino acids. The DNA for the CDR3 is TGCAGCGTTGAAGATCCGCTAGCGGGAGGACGCAATGAGCAGTTCTTC. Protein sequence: CSVEDPLAGGRNEQFF.

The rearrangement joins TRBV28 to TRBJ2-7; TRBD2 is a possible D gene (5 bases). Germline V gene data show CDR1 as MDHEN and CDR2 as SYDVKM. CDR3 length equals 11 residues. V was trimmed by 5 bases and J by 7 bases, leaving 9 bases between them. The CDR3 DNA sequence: TGTGCCAGCAGTCTCCGGGAAGAGCAGTACTTC. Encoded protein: CASSLREEQYF.

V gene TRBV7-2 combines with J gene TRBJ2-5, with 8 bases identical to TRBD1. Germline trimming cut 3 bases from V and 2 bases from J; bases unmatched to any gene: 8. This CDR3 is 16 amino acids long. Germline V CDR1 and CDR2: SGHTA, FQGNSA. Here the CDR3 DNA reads TGTGCCAGCAGCTTCGTGTACAACAGGGGGCAAGAGACCCAGTACTTC. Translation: CASSFVYNRGQETQYF.

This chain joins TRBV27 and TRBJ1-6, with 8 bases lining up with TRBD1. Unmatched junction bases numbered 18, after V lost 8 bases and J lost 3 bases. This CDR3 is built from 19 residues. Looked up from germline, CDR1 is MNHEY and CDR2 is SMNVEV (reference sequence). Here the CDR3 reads CASGKYRGNSLFYNSPLHF. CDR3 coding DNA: TGTGCCAGCGGAAAATACAGGGGGAACTCTCTCTTCTATAATTCACCCCTCCACTTT.

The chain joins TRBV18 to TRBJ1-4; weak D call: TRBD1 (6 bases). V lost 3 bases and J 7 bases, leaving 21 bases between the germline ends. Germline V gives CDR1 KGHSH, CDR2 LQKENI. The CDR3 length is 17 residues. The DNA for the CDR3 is TGTGCCAGCTCACCCGGACAGAACGACGGAGTAGGTGAAAAACTGTTTTTT. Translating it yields CASSPGQNDGVGEKLFF.

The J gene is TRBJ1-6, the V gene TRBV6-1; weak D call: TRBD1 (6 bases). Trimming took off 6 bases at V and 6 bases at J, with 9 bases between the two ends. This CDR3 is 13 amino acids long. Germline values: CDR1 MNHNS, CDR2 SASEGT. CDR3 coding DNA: TGTGCCAGCAGAGCGGACAGTAATTCACCCCTCCACTTT. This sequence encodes CASRADSNSPLHF.

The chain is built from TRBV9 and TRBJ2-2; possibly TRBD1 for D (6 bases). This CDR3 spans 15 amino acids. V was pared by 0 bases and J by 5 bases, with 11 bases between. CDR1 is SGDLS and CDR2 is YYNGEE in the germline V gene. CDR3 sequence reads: CASSVEGEQTGELFF. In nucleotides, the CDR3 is TGTGCCAGCAGCGTAGAGGGGGAACAGACCGGGGAGCTGTTTTTT.

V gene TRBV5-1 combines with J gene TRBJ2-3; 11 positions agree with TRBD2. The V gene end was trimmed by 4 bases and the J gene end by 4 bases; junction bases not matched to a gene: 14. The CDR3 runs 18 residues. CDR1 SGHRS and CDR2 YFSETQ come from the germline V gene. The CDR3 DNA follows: TGCGCCAGCAGCCCGGGACTAGCGGTTATCCTGTGGGCAGATACGCAGTATTTT. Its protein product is CASSPGLAVILWADTQYF.

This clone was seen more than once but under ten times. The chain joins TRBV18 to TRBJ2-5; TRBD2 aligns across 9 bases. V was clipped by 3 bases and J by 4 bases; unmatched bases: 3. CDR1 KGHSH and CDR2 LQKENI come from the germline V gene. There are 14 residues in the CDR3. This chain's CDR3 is CASSPLAGTETQYF. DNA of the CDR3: TGTGCCAGCTCACCTCTAGCGGGGACAGAGACCCAGTACTTC.

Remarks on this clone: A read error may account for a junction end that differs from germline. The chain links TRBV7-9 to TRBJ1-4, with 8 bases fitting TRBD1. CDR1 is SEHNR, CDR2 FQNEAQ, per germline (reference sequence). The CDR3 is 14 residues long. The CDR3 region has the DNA TGTTCCAGCAGACGAACAGGGGGGGATGAAAAACTGTTTTTT. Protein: CSSRRTGGDEKLFF.

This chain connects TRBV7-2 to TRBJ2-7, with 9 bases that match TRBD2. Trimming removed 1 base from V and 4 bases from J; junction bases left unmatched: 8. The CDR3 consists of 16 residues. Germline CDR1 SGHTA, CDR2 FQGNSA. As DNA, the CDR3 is TGTGCCAGCAGCTTAGGAGGGAGCGGGGGGACATACGAGCAGTACTTC. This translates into CASSLGGSGGTYEQYF.

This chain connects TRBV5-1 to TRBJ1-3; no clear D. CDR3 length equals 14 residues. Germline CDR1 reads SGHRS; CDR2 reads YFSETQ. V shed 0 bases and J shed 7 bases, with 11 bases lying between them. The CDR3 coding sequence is TGCGCCAGCAGCTTGGACAGAGATCTTAACACCATATATTTT. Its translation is CASSLDRDLNTIYF.

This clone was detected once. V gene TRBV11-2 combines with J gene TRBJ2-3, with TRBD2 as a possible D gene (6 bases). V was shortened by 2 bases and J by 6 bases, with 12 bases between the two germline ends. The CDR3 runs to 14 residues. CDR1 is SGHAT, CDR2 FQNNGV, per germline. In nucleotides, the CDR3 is TGTGCCAGCAGCTTAAGGGCGCGGGGTGATACGCAGTATTTT. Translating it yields CASSLRARGDTQYF. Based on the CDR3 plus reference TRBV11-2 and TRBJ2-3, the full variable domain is EAGVAQSPRYKIIEKRQSVAFWCNPISGHATLYWYQQILGQGPKLLIQFQNNGVVDDSQLPKDRFSAERLKGVDSTLKIQPAKLEDSAVYLCASSLRARGDTQYFGPGTRLTVL.

The CDR3 sequence: CASSLPGGDYGYTF. CDR3 nucleotide sequence: TGTGCCAGCAGCCTCCCCGGAGGGGACTATGGCTACACCTTC. This chain links TRBV7-9 with TRBJ1-2; D might be TRBD1 (5 bases). CDR1 SEHNR and CDR2 FQNEAQ come from the germline V gene (reference sequence). The CDR3 is 14 residues long. With 5 bases removed from V and 3 bases from J, the gap between germline ends came to 13 bases.

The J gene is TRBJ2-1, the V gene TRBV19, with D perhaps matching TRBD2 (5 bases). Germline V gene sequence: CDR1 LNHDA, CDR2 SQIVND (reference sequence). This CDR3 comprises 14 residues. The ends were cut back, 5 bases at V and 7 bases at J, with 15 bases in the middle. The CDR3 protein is CASSEGLVGNEQFF. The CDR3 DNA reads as TGTGCCAGTAGTGAAGGACTGGTGGGGAATGAGCAGTTCTTC.